The sequence of this TCR beta chain was determined in a study of cytomegalovirus exposure and HLA in healthy donors. General study points: According to an earlier analysis, most TCR beta V segments yielded productive rearrangements about 90% or about 30% of the time. An observed cluster of highly shared sequence variants was recorded as a likely sequencing artifact.

On this clone itself: The antigen remains undetermined.

Germline V CDR1 and CDR2: SNHLY, FYNNEI. The CDR3 length is 12 residues. Trimming removed 5 bases at V and 4 bases at J, with 8 bases between. The PCR made use of 60 Vbeta and 13 Jbeta primers. Profiling relied on immunoSEQ multiplex PCR, and the TCRdb table lists in-frame clones only, not all of them. Its listing shows 60,000 to 80,000 clones. The sequenced sample was PBMCs. The chain couples TRBV2 to TRBJ2-5, with a possible D match to TRBD1 (6 bases). The receptor's source is a man aged 40-55 years in good health and CMV-seronegative. For the CDR3, the DNA is TGTGCCAGCAGTCCCAGGGGAGAGACCCAGTACTTC. It translates to CASSPRGETQYF.